This T cell receptor (beta chain) stems from a study of T cell changes during pregnancy in multiple sclerosis. The junction had 4 bases not matched to a gene; V was cut back by 3 bases and J by 5 bases. CDR3 length equals 13 residues. Germline V CDR1 and CDR2: SGHDT, YYEEEE. Profiled with immunoSEQ multiplex PCR; TCRdb holds only in-frame clones, not every one. The sample lists about 24,000 clones, about nine tenths occurring once. This receptor was identified in a female donor in good health, enrolled as a control in a pregnancy study. The J gene is TRBJ2-7, the V gene TRBV5-6, with 8 bases lining up with TRBD1. Source: CD8+ T cells from peripheral blood mononuclear cells, taken in the third trimester of pregnancy. This chain's CDR3 is CASSWDRTDEQYF. The DNA for the CDR3 is TGTGCCAGCAGCTGGGACAGGACTGACGAGCAGTACTTC.